The 10 T cell receptor beta chains given below trace back to one sample, sequenced in a study of shared clonotypes between healthy human individuals. Here immunoSEQ multiplex PCR was the method, and the copy in TCRdb shows in-frame clones only, minus some. This table holds some 2,100,000 clones, more than 90% found once. Sequenced material: naive CD4+ T cells sorted from blood. This sample's subset: CD45RA+ positively selected. All receptors derive from a man between 18 and 35 years old in good health.

The chain couples TRBV10-3 to TRBJ1-2; 11 bases map to TRBD1. CDR1 ENHRY and CDR2 SYGVKD come from the germline V gene. The V gene end was trimmed by 8 bases and the J gene end by 5 bases; junction bases not matched to a gene: 4. This CDR3 contains 13 residues. Here the CDR3 DNA reads TGTGCCATCCGGACAGGGGGCGTTTATGGCTACACCTTC. Its protein is CAIRTGGVYGYTF.

J is TRBJ1-2 and V is TRBV5-6, with a weak D call TRBD1 (5 bases). This CDR3 region has 14 residues. The V end lost 4 bases, the J end lost 3 bases, and 13 bases lay between the germline ends. CDR1 and CDR2 (germline): SGHDT, YYEEEE. The DNA of the CDR3 is TGTGCCAGCAGCCTCCGGGACGAATACTATGGCTACACCTTC. It encodes CASSLRDEYYGYTF.

The CDR3 DNA is TGTGCCAGCAGCGCGGACTGGGGCACAGATACGCAGTATTTT. Protein sequence: CASSADWGTDTQYF. The rearrangement uses TRBV9 and TRBJ2-3; the D gene is possibly TRBD2 (5 bases). Trimming took off 3 bases at V and 1 base at J, with 9 bases between the two ends. There are 14 residues in the CDR3. The germline gives CDR1 SGDLS, CDR2 YYNGEE. Together with reference TRBV9 and TRBJ2-3, the CDR3 gives the full variable domain: DSGVTQTPKHLITATGQRVTLRCSPRSGDLSVYWYQQSLDQGLQFLIQYYNGEERAKGNILERFSAQQFPDLHSELNLSSLELGDSALYFCASSADWGTDTQYFGPGTRLTVL.

The genes are TRBV5-6 and TRBJ2-7, with D uncertain. This CDR3 region has 15 residues. The germline V gene encodes CDR1 SGHDT and CDR2 YYEEEE. Trimming pared 0 bases from V and 3 bases from J, leaving 13 bases between. In DNA, the CDR3 is TGTGCCAGCAGCTTGGGGACGGGTAAGGGCTACGAGCAGTACTTC. Protein product: CASSLGTGKGYEQYF.

The V gene is TRBV10-3, the J gene TRBJ2-1; a possible D gene is TRBD2 (6 bases). Between the trimmed V and J ends, which lost 7 bases and 2 bases, there was a span of 15 bases. Germline values: CDR1 ENHRY, CDR2 SYGVKD. The CDR3 has 15 amino acids. Written as DNA, the CDR3 is TGTGCCATCAAACCCTCCGGGAGCGCCTACAATGAGCAGTTCTTC. Encoded protein: CAIKPSGSAYNEQFF.

The chain joins TRBV23-1 to TRBJ1-4; unclear D gene. TRBV23-1 is designated an ORF whose function remains uncertain. The CDR3 extends over 13 amino acids. V was pared by 10 bases and J by 8 bases, with 17 bases between. CDR3 DNA sequence: TGCGCCACCTCTGGGCGGATTCGGGAAAAACTGTTTTTT. Protein sequence: CATSGRIREKLFF.

The J gene is TRBJ2-5, the V gene TRBV30; TRBD2 matches at 7 bases. Germline V gene sequence: CDR1 GTSNPN, CDR2 SVGIG (reference sequence). V dropped 7 bases and J dropped 0; count of bases not matched to a gene: 8. The CDR3 totals 14 residues. CDR3 nucleotide sequence: TGTGCCTCCCTAGGACTAGTAGACCAAGAGACCCAGTACTTC. It codes for CASLGLVDQETQYF.

The V call is TRBV7-2, the J call TRBJ2-7; 14 nucleotides align to TRBD2. The CDR3 spans 15 residues. Per germline, CDR1 SGHTA and CDR2 FQGNSA. The V and J ends lost 5 bases and 7 bases, in that order; junction bases with no gene match: 7. The CDR3 loop reads CASSPGLAGGPEQYF. As DNA, the CDR3 is TGTGCCAGCAGCCCCGGACTAGCGGGAGGTCCAGAGCAGTACTTC.

This sequence joins TRBV6-5 and TRBJ2-7; 8 bases are shared with TRBD1. Trimming took 5 bases from V and 3 from J; bases not matched to a gene: 6. The CDR3 spans 14 residues. CDR1 is MNHEY, CDR2 SVGAGI, per germline. The CDR3 here is CASSRQGPNYEQYF. The CDR3 DNA sequence: TGTGCCAGCAGTCGACAGGGGCCCAACTACGAGCAGTACTTC.

The rearrangement links TRBV30 to TRBJ2-1; no reliable D call. This CDR3 has 13 residues. Germline values: CDR1 GTSNPN, CDR2 SVGIG (reference sequence). V was trimmed by 2 bases and J by 6 bases, leaving 11 bases between them. For the CDR3, the DNA is TGTGCCTGGAGTCTCCCCCTCCCCAATGAGCAGTTCTTC. The encoded protein is CAWSLPLPNEQFF.